This T cell receptor (beta chain) was identified in a study of blood T cell repertoires in COVID-19. Assay used: immunoSEQ multiplex PCR; TCRdb lists only in-frame clones, some missing. The table records approximately 460,000 clones, nearly 90% of them present only once. This clone was seen more than once but under ten times. The CDR3 consists of 14 residues. Per germline, CDR1 KGHDR and CDR2 SFDVKD. The germline V and J ends were trimmed by 4 bases and 6 bases, with 15 bases remaining between them. Sequenced material: peripheral blood. V and J are TRBV24-1 and TRBJ2-7; D gene uncertain. This TCR was recovered from a man between 18 and 29 years old with COVID-19, enrolled during active disease. The CDR3 here is CATSESRLVSEQYF. Written as DNA, the CDR3 is TGTGCCACCAGTGAATCCCGACTTGTCAGCGAGCAGTACTTC.